This TCR beta chain was found in a study of T-cell reconstitution after alpha-beta-depleted transplantation in children. For TCRbeta, the library was prepared with unique molecular identifiers. Via MiXCR, TCRdb re-called the PCR reads, giving one row per CDR3 protein. The sample lists around 450,000 distinct CDR3 sequences, over 9.5% occurring once. This clonotype was seen ten or more times. What it recognizes is unknown. The study's findings and limits: The high TCRbeta diversity at day 60 in some patients came from surviving recipient T cells and thymic progenitors. The origin of alpha-beta T cells about two months after transplant was reportedly several hundred expanded graft clones. After one year, T-cell counts and TCRbeta diversity mostly came from new T cells.

The V end was cut by 3 bases, the J end by 5 bases, with 16 bases between. The CDR3 runs to 15 residues. Germline CDR1 DFQATT, CDR2 SNEGSKA (reference sequence). The sample consisted of PBMCs, taken before TCRalphabeta/CD19-depleted stem cell transplant. This TCR derives from a child aged 2-9 years with inherited bone marrow failure, due to receive a stem cell transplant. This rearrangement joins TRBV20-1 to TRBJ2-2, with D maybe TRBD1 (7 bases). The CDR3 protein is CSARGRTGRTGELFF. The CDR3 DNA reads as TGCAGTGCTAGGGGGAGGACAGGAAGGACCGGGGAGCTGTTTTTT.